This T cell receptor beta chain comes out of a study of cytomegalovirus exposure and HLA in healthy donors. Broader study findings: The listing of about 150 TCR beta chains classed them as cytomegalovirus-associated. A later analysis revealed that TCR association rates differed between HLA loci, peaking at DRB1 and bottoming out at HLA-C. Apparent HLA restriction characterized most CMV-associated TCR beta chains in a later analysis. Fewer N-insertions than the roughly 650-donor mean were reportedly shown by an Asian-associated ancestry cluster in a later analysis.

Primers for the PCR totalled 60 Vbeta and 13 Jbeta. Repertoires were generated with immunoSEQ multiplex PCR, while TCRdb's copy carries only in-frame clones and drops some. The data contain approximately 160,000 clones, about 71% of them singletons. Trimming took 4 bases from V and 7 from J; bases not matched to a gene: 6. In germline, CDR1 is SGDLS, CDR2 YYNGEE. This CDR3 has 15 amino acids. Turning to this clone: The target antigen is unknown.

Sequencing used PBMCs. This sequence originates from a woman between 35 and 50 years old in good health and CMV-seropositive. J is TRBJ2-1 and V is TRBV9; 12 nucleotides agree with TRBD2. The chain's CDR3 is CASSSLAGGWNEQFF. CDR3 sequence (DNA): TGTGCCAGCAGCTCCCTAGCGGGAGGGTGGAATGAGCAGTTCTTC.